Listed below are T cell receptor beta chains from one sample, sequenced in a study of spatial heterogeneity in lung cancer. MiXCR, run by TCRdb on the 5' RACE reads, gives a single entry per CDR3 protein. This table has over 9,000 distinct CDR3 sequences, just over 14% appearing once. This specimen consisted of lung tumor tissue, obtained at surgery. These receptors came from a male donor with early-stage non-small cell lung cancer. Both conserved end residues are part of each CDR3. Each record gives: D gene, J gene, clone size, V gene, CDR3 DNA, CDR3 protein. The D gene is left open where the match is weak. Rows give clone size only sometimes, using once, few, many, or a class for an expanded clone.

d_call: TRBD2; j_call: TRBJ2-3; clone_size: once; v_call: TRBV7-2; cdr3_nt: TGTGCCAGCAGCTTAGACAGGACTAGCGGAGGATACTCCACAGATACGCAGTATTTT; cdr3_aa: CASSLDRTSGGYSTDTQYF
d_call: NA; j_call: TRBJ1-3; clone_size: many; v_call: TRBV11-2; cdr3_nt: TGTGCCAGCAGCTTACTATGGGGAAACACCATATATTTT; cdr3_aa: CASSLLWGNTIYF
d_call: NA; j_call: TRBJ2-7; clone_size: medium-sized; v_call: TRBV5-1; cdr3_nt: TGCGCCAGCAGCTTGTCCCGGGGTTTGCGAGACTCCTACGAGCAGTACTTC; cdr3_aa: CASSLSRGLRDSYEQYF
d_call: TRBD1; j_call: TRBJ2-7; clone_size: many; v_call: TRBV20-1; cdr3_nt: TGCAGTGCAAATCCTTCCAGGGGGCCGAGCGAGCAGTACTTC; cdr3_aa: CSANPSRGPSEQYF
d_call: TRBD2; j_call: TRBJ2-3; clone_size: medium-sized; v_call: TRBV6-2/TRBV6-3; cdr3_nt: TGTGCCAGCAGTCCGACTAGCGGGGGACGCACAGATACGCAGTATTTT; cdr3_aa: CASSPTSGGRTDTQYF
d_call: NA; j_call: TRBJ2-5; clone_size: few; v_call: TRBV6-6; cdr3_nt: TGTGCCACTGGGCGGTCTGGCGGGGAGACCCAGTACTTC; cdr3_aa: CATGRSGGETQYF
d_call: NA; j_call: TRBJ2-1; clone_size: many; v_call: TRBV27; cdr3_nt: TGTGCCAGCAGTTTGGGCCCCCGTGGGCGGGTTGAGCAGTTCTTC; cdr3_aa: CASSLGPRGRVEQFF
d_call: TRBD2; j_call: TRBJ2-1; clone_size: many; v_call: TRBV11-2; cdr3_nt: TGTGCCAGCAGCTTACCGCCCCCTCTAGCGGGGGTCTTGTACAATGAGCAGTTCTTC; cdr3_aa: CASSLPPPLAGVLYNEQFF
d_call: NA; j_call: TRBJ2-7; clone_size: many; v_call: TRBV20-1; cdr3_nt: TGCAGTGCTAGAGATCCCTTAGCGGCGAGGGTTTACGAGCAGTACTTC; cdr3_aa: CSARDPLAARVYEQYF
d_call: NA; j_call: TRBJ2-7; clone_size: many; v_call: TRBV3-1; cdr3_nt: TGTGCCAGCAGCCTAGCCGGGAGAAGCGAGCAGTACTTC; cdr3_aa: CASSLAGRSEQYF
d_call: NA; j_call: TRBJ1-4; clone_size: NA; v_call: TRBV7-2; cdr3_nt: TGTGCCTGCCGGGCCCGCGGAAAACTGTTTTTT; cdr3_aa: CACRARGKLFF
d_call: NA; j_call: TRBJ1-1; clone_size: many; v_call: TRBV4-3; cdr3_nt: TGCGCCAGCAGCCCGTTAAACGAGGGTAACACTGAAGCTTTCTTT; cdr3_aa: CASSPLNEGNTEAFF
d_call: NA; j_call: TRBJ2-3; clone_size: few; v_call: TRBV5-5; cdr3_nt: TGTGCCAGCAGCTTGTTGCAGACAAGCACAGATACGCAGTATTTT; cdr3_aa: CASSLLQTSTDTQYF
d_call: NA; j_call: TRBJ1-3; clone_size: many; v_call: TRBV29-1; cdr3_nt: TGCAGCGTTGAATCCGGGGCTGGAAACACCATATATTTT; cdr3_aa: CSVESGAGNTIYF
d_call: TRBD1; j_call: TRBJ1-5; clone_size: many; v_call: TRBV10-1; cdr3_nt: TGCGCCAGCAGCCCACGGGACAGCTACAATCAGCCCCAGCATTTT; cdr3_aa: CASSPRDSYNQPQHF
d_call: TRBD1; j_call: TRBJ2-1; clone_size: medium-sized; v_call: TRBV29-1; cdr3_nt: TGCAGCGTGAATAGGGACAGGGGTTACAATGAGCAGTTCTTC; cdr3_aa: CSVNRDRGYNEQFF
d_call: NA; j_call: TRBJ2-5; clone_size: many; v_call: TRBV4-1; cdr3_nt: TGCGCCAGCAGCCAAGATGGGCGCCCGGGCCTGGAGACCCAGTACTTC; cdr3_aa: CASSQDGRPGLETQYF
d_call: NA; j_call: TRBJ1-2; clone_size: many; v_call: TRBV6-1; cdr3_nt: TGTGCCAGCAGTGAACAGCCTAACTATGGCTACACCTTC; cdr3_aa: CASSEQPNYGYTF
d_call: NA; j_call: TRBJ1-2; clone_size: medium-sized; v_call: TRBV4-3; cdr3_nt: TGCGCCAGCAGCCAAGATAGTAAGGGGCAGGGGAACACCTTC; cdr3_aa: CASSQDSKGQGNTF
d_call: NA; j_call: TRBJ2-3; clone_size: medium-sized; v_call: TRBV29-1; cdr3_nt: TGCAGCGTCGCGGACGGGACAGATACGCAGTATTTT; cdr3_aa: CSVADGTDTQYF
d_call: TRBD1; j_call: TRBJ2-2; clone_size: many; v_call: TRBV6-2/TRBV6-3; cdr3_nt: TGTGCCAGCAGTCGGGACAGCCTAGGTCGGAACACCGGGGAGCTGTTTTTT; cdr3_aa: CASSRDSLGRNTGELFF
d_call: TRBD2; j_call: TRBJ2-3; clone_size: many; v_call: TRBV6-2/TRBV6-3; cdr3_nt: TGTGCCAGCAGTTACTCGAGCGGGGATACAGATACGCAGTATTTT; cdr3_aa: CASSYSSGDTDTQYF
d_call: TRBD1; j_call: TRBJ2-5; clone_size: medium-sized; v_call: TRBV7-6; cdr3_nt: TGTGCCAGCAGCTTAGAAGCAGGGGGCTTGAAGGGGACCCAGTACTTC; cdr3_aa: CASSLEAGGLKGTQYF
d_call: TRBD2; j_call: TRBJ2-2; clone_size: many; v_call: TRBV25-1; cdr3_nt: TGTGCCAGCAGTAGAATTAGCGGGAGAGGTGGGACCGGGGAGCTGTTTTTT; cdr3_aa: CASSRISGRGGTGELFF
d_call: TRBD2; j_call: TRBJ2-3; clone_size: many; v_call: TRBV7-9; cdr3_nt: TGTGCCAGCAGCCCCAGCGGGGGGGGTGATACGCAGTATTTT; cdr3_aa: CASSPSGGGDTQYF
d_call: NA; j_call: TRBJ2-2; clone_size: medium-sized; v_call: TRBV6-6; cdr3_nt: TGTGCCAGCAGTTCCCAACCGAGAACGGGAGGGGAGCTGTTTTTT; cdr3_aa: CASSSQPRTGGELFF
d_call: NA; j_call: TRBJ2-7; clone_size: medium-sized; v_call: TRBV7-6; cdr3_nt: TGTGCCAGCAGTCGCACGAGGGGCTCCTACGAGCAGTACTTC; cdr3_aa: CASSRTRGSYEQYF
d_call: NA; j_call: TRBJ2-3; clone_size: medium-sized; v_call: TRBV6-1; cdr3_nt: TGTGCCAGCGGGGGTTTGGGAGAGGCAGATACGCAGTATTTT; cdr3_aa: CASGGLGEADTQYF
d_call: TRBD2; j_call: TRBJ2-1; clone_size: few; v_call: TRBV7-3; cdr3_nt: TGTGCCAGCAGCGCTAGCGGGAGCCCCTACAATGAGCAGTTCTTC; cdr3_aa: CASSASGSPYNEQFF
d_call: NA; j_call: TRBJ1-1; clone_size: many; v_call: TRBV10-3; cdr3_nt: TGTGCCATCAGTGGGGAGGGATACGTGAACACTGAAGCTTTCTTT; cdr3_aa: CAISGEGYVNTEAFF
d_call: NA; j_call: TRBJ2-6; clone_size: NA; v_call: TRBV6-1; cdr3_nt: TGTGCCAGCAGCTACGTCTCTGGGGCCAACGTCCTGACTTTC; cdr3_aa: CASSYVSGANVLTF
d_call: NA; j_call: TRBJ2-7; clone_size: many; v_call: TRBV6-2/TRBV6-3; cdr3_nt: TGTGCCAGCACCCTTTACGGTGGGTACTACGAGCAGTACTTC; cdr3_aa: CASTLYGGYYEQYF
d_call: NA; j_call: TRBJ1-5; clone_size: NA; v_call: TRBV12-3/TRBV12-4; cdr3_nt: TGTGCCAGCAGTTTAAATCTGGGGCAGCCCCAGCATTTT; cdr3_aa: CASSLNLGQPQHF
d_call: TRBD1; j_call: TRBJ2-3; clone_size: NA; v_call: TRBV27; cdr3_nt: TGTGCCAGCAGTTTACCTTCAGGGGGCAATACGCAGTATTTT; cdr3_aa: CASSLPSGGNTQYF
d_call: NA; j_call: TRBJ2-3; clone_size: many; v_call: TRBV7-8; cdr3_nt: TGTGCCAGCAGCCTAACCCAAGGGCCTACAGATACGCAGTATTTT; cdr3_aa: CASSLTQGPTDTQYF
d_call: TRBD1; j_call: TRBJ2-1; clone_size: NA; v_call: TRBV15; cdr3_nt: TGTGCCACCAGCAGCTACTCAGGGGGTGAACAGCAGTTCTTC; cdr3_aa: CATSSYSGGEQQFF
d_call: TRBD2; j_call: TRBJ2-7; clone_size: many; v_call: TRBV29-1; cdr3_nt: TGCAGCGTTGGACCTAGCGGGAGAGGGTACGAGCAGTACTTC; cdr3_aa: CSVGPSGRGYEQYF
d_call: NA; j_call: TRBJ2-2; clone_size: NA; v_call: TRBV7-8; cdr3_nt: TGTGCCAGCAGCCGCCATATCGGATTAAGGACCGGGGAGCTGTTTTTT; cdr3_aa: CASSRHIGLRTGELFF
d_call: TRBD2; j_call: TRBJ2-5; clone_size: many; v_call: TRBV4-3; cdr3_nt: TGCGCCAGCAGCCATAGCGGGGGGCAAGAGACCCAGTACTTC; cdr3_aa: CASSHSGGQETQYF
d_call: TRBD1; j_call: TRBJ1-2; clone_size: NA; v_call: TRBV7-2; cdr3_nt: TGTGCCAGCAGCTTATCATCGTCAGGGGGACAAGCTAACTATGGCTACACCTTC; cdr3_aa: CASSLSSSGGQANYGYTF
d_call: NA; j_call: TRBJ2-1; clone_size: many; v_call: TRBV29-1; cdr3_nt: TGCAGCGCCCAGGGGGGGGCCAATGAGCAGTTCTTC; cdr3_aa: CSAQGGANEQFF
d_call: TRBD2; j_call: TRBJ2-7; clone_size: many; v_call: TRBV7-2; cdr3_nt: TGTGCCAGCAGCCCCGGGACTAGCTCCTACGAGCAGTACTTC; cdr3_aa: CASSPGTSSYEQYF
d_call: NA; j_call: TRBJ2-7; clone_size: NA; v_call: TRBV7-2; cdr3_nt: TGTGCCAGCAGCTTCGATTGGCAGGGACGGTACGAGCAGTACTTC; cdr3_aa: CASSFDWQGRYEQYF
d_call: TRBD2; j_call: TRBJ2-5; clone_size: medium-sized; v_call: TRBV20-1; cdr3_nt: TGCAGTGCTAAGGATCCTAGCGGGCCAGTGCCAGAGACCCAGTACTTC; cdr3_aa: CSAKDPSGPVPETQYF